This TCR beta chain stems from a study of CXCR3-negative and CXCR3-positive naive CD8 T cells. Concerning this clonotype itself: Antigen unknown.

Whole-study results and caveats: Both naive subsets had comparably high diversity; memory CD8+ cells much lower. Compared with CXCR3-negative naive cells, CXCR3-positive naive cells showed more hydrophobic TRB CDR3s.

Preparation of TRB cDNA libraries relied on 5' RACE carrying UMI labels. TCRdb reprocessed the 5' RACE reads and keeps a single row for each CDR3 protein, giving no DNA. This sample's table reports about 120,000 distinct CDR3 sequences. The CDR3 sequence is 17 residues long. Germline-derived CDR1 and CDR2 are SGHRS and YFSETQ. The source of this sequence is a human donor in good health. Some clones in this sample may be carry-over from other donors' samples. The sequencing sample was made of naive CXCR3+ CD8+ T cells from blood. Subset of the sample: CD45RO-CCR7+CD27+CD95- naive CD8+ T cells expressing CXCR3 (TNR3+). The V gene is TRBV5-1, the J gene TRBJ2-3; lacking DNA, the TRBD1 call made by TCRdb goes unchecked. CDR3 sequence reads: CASSLEGTGEVADTQYF.